Below, 9 T cell receptor beta chains from the same sample are listed, as sequenced in a study of shared T cell receptors in the human thymus. The repertoire was sequenced with immunoSEQ multiplex PCR; TCRdb's copy has only in-frame clones and lacks some. The data show 720,000 or so clones, with roughly 85% seen just once and under 0.012% held by the top ten. These data also featured in a second study, about human thymus T cells.

The sequencing input was thymocytes. The receptors were gathered from a girl under three years old with a congenital heart defect.

This rearrangement joins TRBV7-3 to TRBJ2-7, with 9 bases identical to TRBD2. Per germline, CDR1 SGHTA and CDR2 FQGTGA. V lost 2 bases and J lost 2; bases outside the gene matches: 10. The CDR3 totals 17 residues. The chain's CDR3 is CASSLAIVAGEAYEQYF. DNA for the CDR3: TGTGCCAGCAGCTTAGCCATTGTAGCGGGGGAGGCCTACGAGCAGTACTTC.

As concerns this clone: At one end the junction does not follow the germline gene, possibly because of a read error. The sample has other DNA sequences that encode this CDR3 too. This chain connects TRBV28 to TRBJ1-6, with D hard to call. CDR3 length: 16 amino acids. In germline, CDR1 is MDHEN, CDR2 SYDVKM. The DNA of the CDR3 is TGTGCCAGCAGTTTGTCACAGAGAGTCTATAATTCCCCCCTCCACTTT. Protein sequence: CASSLSQRVYNSPLHF.

This sequence joins TRBV14 and TRBJ1-1; D uncertain. The germline V and J ends were trimmed by 5 bases and 6 bases, with 16 bases remaining between them. The CDR3 extends over 14 amino acids. CDR1 and CDR2 from the germline V gene are SGHDN and FVKESK. CDR3 sequence: CASSADRGRSEAFF. The CDR3 DNA sequence: TGTGCCAGCAGCGCTGATCGGGGTAGGTCTGAAGCTTTCTTT.

This clone came up a few times. The rearrangement uses TRBV7-2 and TRBJ1-1; the D is unclear. The CDR3 runs 11 residues. Germline assignment: CDR1 SGHTA and CDR2 FQGNSA. V was trimmed by 1 base and J by 8 bases, leaving 5 bases between them. CDR3 nucleotides: TGTGCCAGCAGCTTAGTCAGGGAAGCTTTCTTT. Encoded protein: CASSLVREAFF. The whole variable domain, filled in from reference TRBV7-2 and TRBJ1-1, reads GAGVSQSPSNKVTEKGKDVELRCDPISGHTALYWYRQSLGQGLEFLIYFQGNSAPDKSGLPSDRFSAERTGGSVSTLTIQRTQQEDSAVYLCASSLVREAFFGQGTRLTVV.

This chain joins TRBV28 and TRBJ1-5; 7 nucleotides line up with TRBD1. This CDR3 spans 16 amino acids. V was pared by 1 base and J by 2 bases, with 5 bases of the junction left unmatched. The germline V gene has CDR1 MDHEN and CDR2 SYDVKM. The CDR3 DNA reads as TGTGCCAGCAGTTTATACCAGGGGGGTGGCAATCAGCCCCAGCATTTT. This codes for CASSLYQGGGNQPQHF. The full variable domain, rest sourced from reference TRBV28 and TRBJ1-5, is DVKVTQSSRYLVKRTGEKVFLECVQDMDHENMFWYRQDPGLGLRLIYFSYDVKMKEKGDIPEGYSVSREKKERFSLILESASTNQTSMYLCASSLYQGGGNQPQHFGDGTRLSIL.

This clone is a singleton in its sample. Other DNA sequences within the sample encode an identical CDR3. The rearrangement joins TRBV12-5 to TRBJ2-7; D uncertain. With 4 bases removed from V and 3 bases from J, the gap between germline ends came to 4 bases. From germline, CDR1 is LGHNT and CDR2 FRNRAP. This CDR3 has 11 residues. The CDR3 sequence: CASGSYYEQYF. As DNA, the CDR3 is TGTGCTAGTGGTTCCTACTACGAGCAGTACTTC.

The chain is built from TRBV29-1 and TRBJ2-5; 8 nucleotides agree with TRBD1. This CDR3 has 17 amino acids. Germline V gene data show CDR1 as SQVTM and CDR2 as ANQGSEA. V was clipped by 3 bases and J by 1 base; unmatched bases: 13. The CDR3 DNA reads as TGCAGCGTTGAGGAGAGAACAGGGGGGAGCCTCCAAGAGACCCAGTACTTC. It encodes CSVEERTGGSLQETQYF.

V and J are TRBV2 and TRBJ1-2, with 7 bases aligning to TRBD1. After removal of 5 bases from V and 6 bases from J, the junction contained 9 bases not matched to a gene. Germline-derived CDR1 and CDR2 are SNHLY and FYNNEI. CDR3 length: 14 residues. CDR3 nucleotide sequence: TGTGCCAGCAGTCCTGACGACAGGGTGGATGGCTACACCTTC. As protein: CASSPDDRVDGYTF.

The rearrangement uses TRBV6-1 and TRBJ1-2; tentatively, D is TRBD1 (6 bases). V gave up 6 bases and J gave up 3 bases, with 17 bases separating them. The CDR3 extends over 15 amino acids. Germline V gene lookup returns CDR1 MNHNS and CDR2 SASEGT. The CDR3: CASRDLQGLYYGYTF. CDR3 bases: TGTGCCAGCAGGGACCTGCAGGGGCTCTACTATGGCTACACCTTC.